This T cell receptor (beta chain) stems from a study of T cells in women clearing cervical HPV infection. At the level of the study: Cases' blood sampling followed lesion detection by median about 150 days (90 to 200). HLA type stays a possible confounder, typing being limited.

The CDR3 length is 15 residues. V was pared by 1 base and J by 4 bases, with 4 bases of the junction left unmatched. Germline V gives CDR1 SGHNT, CDR2 YENEEA. The study's findings and limits: Richness differences could reflect unmeasured T-cell content per sample.

Using immunoSEQ multiplex PCR, the repertoire was profiled, and TCRdb retains in-frame clones only, with some absent. Across roughly 28,000 clones, the top ten clones capture around 2.8% of the sample. In the case of this clone: As yet, its antigen is unknown. The read terminates 3 residues before the CDR3 end, so the remaining end is supplied by the germline J gene.

Sequencing used blood buffy coat. The V gene is TRBV11-3, the J gene TRBJ2-1; TRBD1 matches 7 bases. The clonotype comes from a woman aged 18-70 years with a cervical HPV16 infection that either progressed to CIN3+ or cleared (not recorded which). The CDR3 region is CASSLGDSTYNEQFF. The part of the CDR3 DNA that was read is TGTGCCAGCAGCTTAGGGGACAGTACTTACAATGAG. Together with reference TRBV11-3 and TRBJ2-1, the CDR3 gives the full variable domain: EAGVVQSPRYKIIEKKQPVAFWCNPISGHNTLYWYLQNLGQGPELLIRYENEEAVDDSQLPKDRFSAERLKGVDSTLKIQPAELGDSAVYLCASSLGDSTYNEQFFGPGTRLTVL.